The clone carrying this T cell receptor beta chain was recorded at least ten times. Its specificity is unknown. The sample comes from a study of T cells in Graves' hyperthyroidism and ophthalmopathy. Aged 18 to 65, the patients had hyperthyroidism that was newly diagnosed and had lasted under 2 months. The study excluded patients with uncontrolled infection, other autoimmune disease, pregnancy or lactation. Points from the study as a whole: The authors' 13 V-J model separated ophthalmopathy from stable hyperthyroidism. The model's output predicted ophthalmopathy at a median of about 5.9 months prior to onset.

This CDR3 spans 12 amino acids. CDR1 is SGHTA and CDR2 is FQGTGA in the germline V gene. V was pared by 1 base and J by 4 bases, with 4 bases between. The source material, RNA transcripts, was used to amplify TCR beta CDR3 regions. First-round RT-PCR of the TCR CDR3 relied on the HTBI primer set. TCRdb reanalysed the multiplex PCR reads using MiXCR and keeps one entry per CDR3 protein. The sample includes some 560,000 distinct CDR3 sequences, 15% to 19% of them seen just once. The sequencing input was blood. This chain uses TRBV7-3 with TRBJ2-5, with unresolved D. This TCR was sampled from a woman in her thirties with Graves' hyperthyroidism. The CDR3 is CASSLNGETQYF. In nucleotides, the CDR3 is TGTGCCAGCAGCTTAAATGGAGAGACCCAGTACTTC.